Below, 4 T cell receptor beta chains from the same sample are listed, as sequenced in a study of T cell clones after liver transplantation (dated by TCRdb to the late 2010s). Libraries were prepared through the immunoSEQ multiplex PCR assay. TCRdb provides this immuneACCESS table in a form limited to in-frame rearrangements. Some clones are lacking; in checked studies, under half of them reflect an unresolved V gene, and why the rest are absent is not known. This sample lists tens of thousands of clones; 86% were detected once. Clones ranked in the top ten supply roughly 2.7% of the sample. Sequencing was performed on CD4+ T cells from blood, taken 24 months after liver transplant. Every receptor here comes from a human patient who received a liver transplant. Some T cells may be donor cells from the graft after a transplant.

This clone was observed a handful of times. V and J are TRBV9 and TRBJ2-1, with 12 bases that match TRBD2. Germline CDR1 and CDR2: SGDLS and YYNGEE. Losses at the gene ends were 1 base for V and 4 bases for J; bases not matched to a gene: 0. There are 15 residues in the CDR3. The CDR3 coding sequence is TGTGCCAGCAGCGTACTAGCGGGGGGGTACAATGAGCAGTTCTTC. It encodes CASSVLAGGYNEQFF.

CDR3 coding DNA: TGTGCCAGCAGCTTAAGCATAGCGGTCCGGACGCAGTATTTT. It yields the protein CASSLSIAVRTQYF. The gene calls are TRBV7-6 and TRBJ2-3, with D maybe TRBD2 (6 bases). The CDR3 is 14 amino acids. Germline lookup yields CDR1 SGHVS and CDR2 FNYEAQ. V shed 2 bases and J shed 9 bases, with 15 bases lying between them.

V gene TRBV6-5 combines with J gene TRBJ1-2, with D possibly being TRBD1 (5 bases). CDR1 and CDR2 (germline): MNHEY, SVGAGI. The CDR3 is 13 residues long. The V end lost 7 bases, the J end lost 7 bases, and 16 bases lay between the germline ends. The CDR3 DNA is TGTGCCAGCATCGGGGGAACGGGTGGTGGCTACACCTTC. It specifies CASIGGTGGGYTF.

The J gene is TRBJ2-6, the V gene TRBV7-2; D may be TRBD1 (6 bases). Germline V gene data show CDR1 as SGHTA and CDR2 as FQGNSA. V dropped 4 bases and J dropped 2 bases, with 18 bases sitting between them. This CDR3 spans 18 amino acids. The CDR3 spells CASSSQTAYRAGANVLTF. CDR3 sequence (DNA): TGTGCCAGCAGCTCACAAACCGCCTACAGGGCTGGGGCCAACGTCCTGACTTTC.